This T cell receptor beta chain appears in the sequencing data of a study of cytomegalovirus exposure and HLA in healthy donors. General study results and limits: Being productive about 90% or about 30% of the time was typical of most TCR beta V segments in an earlier analysis.

PCR involved 60 Vbeta and 13 Jbeta primers. TCRdb keeps only in-frame clones here, not all; method: immunoSEQ multiplex PCR. Of some 120,000 clones in the sample, about 74% were seen once. Germline CDR1 ENHRY, CDR2 SYGVKD. This CDR3 region has 13 residues. With V trimmed by 5 bases and J by 2 bases, 0 bases remained unmatched. A word on this clone: Its antigen remains unidentified.

This chain uses TRBV10-3 with TRBJ2-7; TRBD2 matches 10 bases. This clonotype was sampled from a woman aged 50 to 65 in good health and CMV-seropositive. Input material: PBMCs. The CDR3, as DNA: TGTGCCATCAGTAGCGGGGGGGCCTACGAGCAGTACTTC. It codes for CAISSGGAYEQYF.